Below, 14 T cell receptor beta chains from the same sample are listed, as sequenced in a study of cytomegalovirus exposure and HLA in healthy donors. Assay used: immunoSEQ multiplex PCR; TCRdb lists only in-frame clones, some missing. This sample carries approximately 270,000 clones, about 86% of them seen once, and the ten largest clones take more than 0.8%. Sequenced input: PBMCs. The receptors were gathered from a young woman in good health and CMV-seronegative.

The chain carries TRBV10-3 and TRBJ2-1; 7 nucleotides agree with TRBD2. The CDR3 extends over 16 amino acids. Germline V gene data show CDR1 as ENHRY and CDR2 as SYGVKD. V was pared by 3 bases and J by 4 bases, with 9 bases of the junction left unmatched. The CDR3 nucleotides are TGTGCCATCAGTGAAGGTCTAGCGGAGGGATACAATGAGCAGTTCTTC. This translates into CAISEGLAEGYNEQFF.

The chain links TRBV19 to TRBJ1-6; D is possibly TRBD1 (5 bases). This CDR3 is built from 12 residues. V was pared by 4 bases and J by 10 bases, with 8 bases between. Per the germline V gene, CDR1 is LNHDA and CDR2 is SQIVND (reference sequence). CDR3 nucleotide sequence: TGTGCCAGTAGTAACACAGGCTCACCCCTCCACTTT. This translates into CASSNTGSPLHF.

The gene calls are TRBV9 and TRBJ1-3, with a possible D match to TRBD1 (5 bases). Trimming shortened V by 0 bases and J by 1 base, and 20 bases separated the two germline ends. The CDR3 consists of 19 residues. The germline V gene has CDR1 SGDLS and CDR2 YYNGEE. Written as DNA, the CDR3 is TGTGCCAGCAGCGTAGGAGGAGGGGACTCTCGGCGGTCTGGAAACACCATATATTTT. It is translated as CASSVGGGDSRRSGNTIYF. Full variable domain (remainder filled in from reference TRBV9 and TRBJ1-3): DSGVTQTPKHLITATGQRVTLRCSPRSGDLSVYWYQQSLDQGLQFLIQYYNGEERAKGNILERFSAQQFPDLHSELNLSSLELGDSALYFCASSVGGGDSRRSGNTIYFGEGSWLTVV.

This clone showed up just a few times. V is TRBV5-6 and J is TRBJ2-7; D unclear. The germline V gene has CDR1 SGHDT and CDR2 YYEEEE. This CDR3 has 13 residues. Trimming shortened V by 3 bases and J by 6 bases, and 13 bases separated the two germline ends. CDR3 sequence (DNA): TGTGCCAGCAGCTCCTCTCCCAGTTCCGAGCAGTACTTC. Translation: CASSSSPSSEQYF.

The chain carries TRBV10-3 and TRBJ2-2; 8 bases fit TRBD1. The germline V gene encodes CDR1 ENHRY and CDR2 SYGVKD. V trimming: 6 bases; J trimming: 2 bases; junction bases outside the gene matches: 2. This CDR3 spans 14 amino acids. In nucleotides, the CDR3 is TGTGCCATCAGGGACAGGGTTAACACCGGGGAGCTGTTTTTT. Its protein is CAIRDRVNTGELFF.

J is TRBJ2-5 and V is TRBV10-3; D is unresolved. The CDR3 has 14 residues. Germline CDR1 reads ENHRY; CDR2 reads SYGVKD. The V and J ends lost 2 bases and 3 bases respectively, with 10 bases between them. The CDR3, as DNA: TGTGCCATCAGTGAGGGAGACTGGAAAGAGACCCAGTACTTC. It is translated as CAISEGDWKETQYF.

The gene calls are TRBV27 and TRBJ1-2, with unresolved D. This CDR3 spans 18 amino acids. From germline, CDR1 is MNHEY and CDR2 SMNVEV (reference sequence). V was clipped by 7 bases and J by 2 bases, with 26 bases between them. For the CDR3, the DNA is TGTGCCAGCACTACCGTCCGGGATTCAACGGGTTGGAACTATGGCTACACCTTC. Translation: CASTTVRDSTGWNYGYTF.

This sequence joins TRBV6-6 and TRBJ2-2; 8 bases match TRBD1. The V segment lost 5 bases and the J segment 4 bases; nucleotides outside the gene matches: 9. The CDR3 consists of 16 residues. Germline lookup yields CDR1 MNHNY and CDR2 SVGAGI (reference sequence). The chain's CDR3 is CASSPQGQGGTGELFF. CDR3 DNA sequence: TGTGCCAGCAGTCCACAAGGACAGGGTGGCACCGGGGAGCTGTTTTTT.

The CDR3 nucleotides are TGTGCCAGCAGTTTCCGTCTAGCCTATGAGCAGTTCTTC. This codes for CASSFRLAYEQFF. V usage is TRBV27 and J usage is TRBJ2-1; TRBD2 might be the D (5 bases). V gave up 3 bases and J gave up 8 bases, with 11 bases separating them. CDR1 is MNHEY, CDR2 SMNVEV, per germline (reference sequence). CDR3 size: 13 residues.

This chain connects TRBV5-4 to TRBJ1-2, with 7 bases that match TRBD1. The CDR3 is 15 residues long. V shed 2 bases and J 2 bases; nucleotides not matched to a gene: 6. The germline CDR1 and CDR2 sequences are SGHNT and YYREEE (reference sequence). The CDR3 DNA reads as TGTGCCAGCAGCTTTAACAGGGGCTCGAACTATGGCTACACCTTC. Translating it yields CASSFNRGSNYGYTF.

The V and J genes are TRBV28 and TRBJ1-5; TRBD1 might be the D (5 bases). The CDR3 spans 15 residues. V was clipped by 5 bases and J by 4 bases, with 15 bases between them. Germline V gives CDR1 MDHEN, CDR2 SYDVKM. The CDR3 DNA follows: TGTGCCAGCAGTCCTCTTACAGGATGGAATCAGCCCCAGCATTTT. Translated, it gives CASSPLTGWNQPQHF. The whole variable domain, filled in from reference TRBV28 and TRBJ1-5, reads DVKVTQSSRYLVKRTGEKVFLECVQDMDHENMFWYRQDPGLGLRLIYFSYDVKMKEKGDIPEGYSVSREKKERFSLILESASTNQTSMYLCASSPLTGWNQPQHFGDGTRLSIL.

This sequence joins TRBV7-6 and TRBJ2-7; tentative D call: TRBD1 (5 bases). V lost 0 bases, J lost 3 bases, and 12 bases lay in between. This CDR3 has 15 amino acids. CDR1 and CDR2 from the germline V gene are SGHVS and FNYEAQ. CDR3 coding DNA: TGTGCCAGCAGCTTAGCGTTTGACAGAAACTACGAGCAGTACTTC. Its protein product is CASSLAFDRNYEQYF.

The chain is built from TRBV4-1 and TRBJ2-1; tentatively, D is TRBD2 (5 bases). V was trimmed by 1 base and J by 2 bases, leaving 12 bases between them. Germline values: CDR1 MGHRA, CDR2 YSYEKL. The CDR3 spans 16 residues. CDR3 coding DNA: TGCGCCAGCAGCCAAGGGAGCGGAAGCCCCTACAATGAGCAGTTCTTC. Its translation is CASSQGSGSPYNEQFF.

V and J are TRBV25-1 and TRBJ1-1; tentative D call: TRBD1 (5 bases). From germline, CDR1 is MGHDK and CDR2 SYGVNS. CDR3 length: 14 residues. V was cut by 2 bases and J by 8 bases, with 15 bases left in between. CDR3 protein: CASSEMGPPSEAFF. The CDR3 bases are TGTGCCAGCAGTGAAATGGGGCCCCCTTCGGAAGCTTTCTTT.